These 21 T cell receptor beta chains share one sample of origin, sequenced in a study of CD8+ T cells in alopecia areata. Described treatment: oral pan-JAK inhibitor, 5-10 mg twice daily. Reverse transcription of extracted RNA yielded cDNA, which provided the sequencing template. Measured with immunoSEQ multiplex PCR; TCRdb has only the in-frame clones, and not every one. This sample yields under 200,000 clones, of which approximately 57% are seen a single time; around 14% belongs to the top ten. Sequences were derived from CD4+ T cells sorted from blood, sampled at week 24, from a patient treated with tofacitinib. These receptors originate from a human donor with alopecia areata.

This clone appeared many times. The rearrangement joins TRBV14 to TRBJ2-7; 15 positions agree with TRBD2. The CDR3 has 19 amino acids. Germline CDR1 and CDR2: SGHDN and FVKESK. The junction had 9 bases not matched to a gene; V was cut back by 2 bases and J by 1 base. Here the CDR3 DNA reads TGTGCCAGCAGCCAATATACCGGACTAGCGGGGGGGAGATCCTACGAGCAGTACTTC. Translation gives CASSQYTGLAGGRSYEQYF.

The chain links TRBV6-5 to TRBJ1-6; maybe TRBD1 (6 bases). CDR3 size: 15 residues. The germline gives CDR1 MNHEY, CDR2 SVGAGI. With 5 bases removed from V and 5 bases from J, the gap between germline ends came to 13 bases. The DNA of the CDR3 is TGTGCCAGCAGTGTGAGACAGGTTAATAATTCACCCCTCCACTTT. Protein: CASSVRQVNNSPLHF.

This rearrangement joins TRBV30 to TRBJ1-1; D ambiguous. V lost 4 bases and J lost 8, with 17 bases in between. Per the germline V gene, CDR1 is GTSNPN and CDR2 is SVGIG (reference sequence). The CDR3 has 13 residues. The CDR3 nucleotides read TGTGCCTGGATAACCCCCGGGAGCCCCGAAGCTTTCTTT. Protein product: CAWITPGSPEAFF. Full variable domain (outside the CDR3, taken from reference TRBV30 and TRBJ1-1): SQTIHQWPATLVQPVGSPLSLECTVEGTSNPNLYWYRQAAGRGLQLLFYSVGIGQISSEVPQNLSASRPQDRQFILSSKKLLLSDSGFYLCAWITPGSPEAFFGQGTRLTVV.

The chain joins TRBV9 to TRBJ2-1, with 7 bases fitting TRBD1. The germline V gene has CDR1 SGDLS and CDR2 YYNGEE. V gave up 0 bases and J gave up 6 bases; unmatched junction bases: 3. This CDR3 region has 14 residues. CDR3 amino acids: CASSVAAGGNEQFF. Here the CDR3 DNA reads TGTGCCAGCAGCGTAGCTGCAGGGGGCAATGAGCAGTTCTTC.

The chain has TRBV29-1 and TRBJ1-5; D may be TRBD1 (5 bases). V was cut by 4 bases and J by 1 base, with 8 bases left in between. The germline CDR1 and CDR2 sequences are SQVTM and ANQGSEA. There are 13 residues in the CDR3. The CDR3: CSVGGTSNQPQHF. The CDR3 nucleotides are TGCAGCGTTGGGGGGACGAGCAATCAGCCCCAGCATTTT.

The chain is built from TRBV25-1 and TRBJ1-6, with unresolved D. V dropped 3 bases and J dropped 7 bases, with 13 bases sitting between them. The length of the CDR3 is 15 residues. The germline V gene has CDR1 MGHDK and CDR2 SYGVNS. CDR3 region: CASSDITEWNSPLHF. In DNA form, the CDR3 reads TGTGCCAGCAGTGACATCACAGAATGGAATTCACCCCTCCACTTT.

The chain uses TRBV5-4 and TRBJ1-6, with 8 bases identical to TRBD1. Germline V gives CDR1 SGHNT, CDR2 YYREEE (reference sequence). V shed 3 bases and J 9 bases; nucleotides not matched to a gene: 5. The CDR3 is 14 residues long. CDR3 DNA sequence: TGTGCCAGCAGCTCCGGACAGGGAGGTTCACCCCTCCACTTT. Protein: CASSSGQGGSPLHF. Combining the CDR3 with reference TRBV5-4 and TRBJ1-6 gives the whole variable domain ETGVTQSPTHLIKTRGQQVTLRCSSQSGHNTVSWYQQALGQGPQFIFQYYREEENGRGNFPPRFSGLQFPNYSSELNVNALELDDSALYLCASSSGQGGSPLHFGNGTRLTVT.

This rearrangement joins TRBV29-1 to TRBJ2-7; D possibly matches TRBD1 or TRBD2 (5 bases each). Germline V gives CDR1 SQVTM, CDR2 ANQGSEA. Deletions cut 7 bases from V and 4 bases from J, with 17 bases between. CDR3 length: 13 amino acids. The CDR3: CSGRQGPLYEQYF. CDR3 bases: TGCAGCGGGCGGCAGGGACCCCTTTACGAGCAGTACTTC.

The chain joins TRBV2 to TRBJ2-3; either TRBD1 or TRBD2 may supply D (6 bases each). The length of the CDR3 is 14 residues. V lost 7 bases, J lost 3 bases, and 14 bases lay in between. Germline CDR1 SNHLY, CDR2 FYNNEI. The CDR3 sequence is CASMMGGATDTQYF. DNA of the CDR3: TGTGCCAGCATGATGGGGGGCGCGACAGATACGCAGTATTTT.

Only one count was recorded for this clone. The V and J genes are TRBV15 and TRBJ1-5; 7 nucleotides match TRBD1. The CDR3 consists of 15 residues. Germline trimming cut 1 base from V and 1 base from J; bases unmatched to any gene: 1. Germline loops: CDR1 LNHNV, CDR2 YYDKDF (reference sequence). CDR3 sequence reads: CATSRGTGSNQPQHF. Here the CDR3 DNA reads TGTGCCACCAGCAGAGGGACAGGAAGCAATCAGCCCCAGCATTTT.

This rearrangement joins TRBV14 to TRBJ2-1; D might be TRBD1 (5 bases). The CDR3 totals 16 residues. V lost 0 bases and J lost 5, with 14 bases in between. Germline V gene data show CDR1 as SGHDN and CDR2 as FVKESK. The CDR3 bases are TGTGCCAGCAGCCAAGAATGGTGGACAAAAGACAATGAGCAGTTCTTC. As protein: CASSQEWWTKDNEQFF.

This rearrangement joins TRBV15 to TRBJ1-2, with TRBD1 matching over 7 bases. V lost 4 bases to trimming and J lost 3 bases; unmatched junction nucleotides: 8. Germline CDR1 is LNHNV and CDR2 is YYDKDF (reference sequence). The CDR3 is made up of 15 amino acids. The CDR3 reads CATSNLRQGDYGYTF. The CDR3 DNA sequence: TGTGCCACCAGCAACCTTAGACAGGGCGACTATGGCTACACCTTC.

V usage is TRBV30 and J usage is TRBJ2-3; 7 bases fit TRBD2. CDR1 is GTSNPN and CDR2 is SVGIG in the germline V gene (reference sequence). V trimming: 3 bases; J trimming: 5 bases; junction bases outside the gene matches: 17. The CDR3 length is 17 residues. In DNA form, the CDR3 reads TGTGCCTGGAGCGCGGGCTTGGGGGGGAGTCTTGGAGATACGCAGTATTTT. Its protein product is CAWSAGLGGSLGDTQYF.

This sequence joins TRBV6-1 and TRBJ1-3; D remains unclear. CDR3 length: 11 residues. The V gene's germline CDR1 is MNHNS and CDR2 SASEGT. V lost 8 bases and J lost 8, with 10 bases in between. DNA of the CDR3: TGTGCCAGCGGGAGATTCGACACCATATATTTT. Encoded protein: CASGRFDTIYF.

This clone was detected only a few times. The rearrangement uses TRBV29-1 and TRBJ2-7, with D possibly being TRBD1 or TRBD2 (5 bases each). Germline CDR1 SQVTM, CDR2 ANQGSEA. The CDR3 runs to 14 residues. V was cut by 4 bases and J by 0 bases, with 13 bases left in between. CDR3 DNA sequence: TGCAGCGTTGCGGGACGGTCGAGCTCCTACGAGCAGTACTTC. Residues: CSVAGRSSSYEQYF.

CDR3 residues: CASSEGTSGVGEQFF. The CDR3 nucleotides are TGTGCCAGCAGCGAAGGGACTAGCGGGGTTGGGGAGCAGTTCTTC. The chain links TRBV7-6 to TRBJ2-1, with TRBD2 matching 13 bases. The junction had 8 bases not matched to a gene; V was cut back by 5 bases and J by 10 bases. CDR1 is SGHVS, CDR2 FNYEAQ, per germline. CDR3 length: 15 amino acids. Looking up the rest from reference TRBV7-6 and TRBJ2-1 gives the full variable domain: GAGVSQSPRYKVTKRGQDVALRCDPISGHVSLYWYRQALGQGPEFLTYFNYEAQQDKSGLPNDRFSAERPEGSISTLTIQRTEQRDSAMYRCASSEGTSGVGEQFFGPGTRLTVL.

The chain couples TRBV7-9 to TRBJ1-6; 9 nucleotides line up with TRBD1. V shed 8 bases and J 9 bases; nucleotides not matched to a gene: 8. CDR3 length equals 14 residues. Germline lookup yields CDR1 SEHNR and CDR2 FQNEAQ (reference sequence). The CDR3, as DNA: TGTGCCAGCGCAACCGGGACAGGGTCTTCACCCCTCCACTTT. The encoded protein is CASATGTGSSPLHF.

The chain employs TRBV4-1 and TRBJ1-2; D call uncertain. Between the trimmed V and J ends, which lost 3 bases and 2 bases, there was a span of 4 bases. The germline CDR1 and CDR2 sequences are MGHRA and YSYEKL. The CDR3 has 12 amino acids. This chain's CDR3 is CASSQLNYGYTF. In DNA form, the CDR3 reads TGCGCCAGCAGCCAGTTAAACTATGGCTACACCTTC.

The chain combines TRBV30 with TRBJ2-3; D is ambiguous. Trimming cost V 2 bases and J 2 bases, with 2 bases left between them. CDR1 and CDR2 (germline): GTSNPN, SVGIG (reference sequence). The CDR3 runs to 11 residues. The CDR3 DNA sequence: TGTGCCTGGAGTTCCACAGATACGCAGTATTTT. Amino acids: CAWSSTDTQYF.

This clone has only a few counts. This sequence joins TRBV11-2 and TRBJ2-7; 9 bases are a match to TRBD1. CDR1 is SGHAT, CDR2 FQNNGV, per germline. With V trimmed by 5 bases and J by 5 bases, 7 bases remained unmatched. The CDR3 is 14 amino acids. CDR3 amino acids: CASSKRTGVDEQYF. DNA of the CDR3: TGTGCCAGCAGCAAACGGACAGGGGTCGACGAGCAGTACTTC.

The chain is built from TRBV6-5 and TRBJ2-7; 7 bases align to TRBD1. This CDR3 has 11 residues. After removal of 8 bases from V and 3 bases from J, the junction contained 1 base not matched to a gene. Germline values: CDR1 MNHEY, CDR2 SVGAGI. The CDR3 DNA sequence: TGTGCCAGCTCAGGGGGCTACGAGCAGTACTTC. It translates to CASSGGYEQYF.